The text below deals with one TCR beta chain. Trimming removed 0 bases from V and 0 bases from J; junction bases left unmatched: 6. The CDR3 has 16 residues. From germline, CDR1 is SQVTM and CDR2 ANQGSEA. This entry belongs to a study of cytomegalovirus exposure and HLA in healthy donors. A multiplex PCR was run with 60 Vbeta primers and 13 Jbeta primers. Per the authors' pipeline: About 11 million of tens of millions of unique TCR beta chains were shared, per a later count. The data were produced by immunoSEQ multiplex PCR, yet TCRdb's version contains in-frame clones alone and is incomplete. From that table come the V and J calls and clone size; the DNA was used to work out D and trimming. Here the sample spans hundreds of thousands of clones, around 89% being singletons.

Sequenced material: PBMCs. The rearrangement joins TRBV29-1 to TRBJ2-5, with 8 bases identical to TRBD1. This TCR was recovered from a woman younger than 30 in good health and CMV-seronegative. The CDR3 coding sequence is TGCAGCGTTGAAGATCAGGGGGCTAAGTACCAAGAGACCCAGTACTTC. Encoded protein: CSVEDQGAKYQETQYF.